The T cell receptor (beta chain) under discussion was sequenced for a study of blood T cell repertoires in COVID-19. Study-wide context: COVID-19 samples collected from the United States, Italy and Spain covered acute and convalescent phases. Sample material is recorded as cDNA or gDNA derived from T cells, B-cell-depleted T cells, or PBMCs.

The germline V and J ends were trimmed by 9 bases and 6 bases, with 21 bases remaining between them. The CDR3 extends over 14 amino acids. The germline V gene encodes CDR1 MNHEY and CDR2 SVGAGI. In the authors' methods: Scientists estimated how many nucleated cells there were by amplifying reference gene primers. Clones were read by immunoSEQ multiplex PCR, and TCRdb kept only the in-frame ones, dropping some. V, J and clone size derive from that table, while D and trimming were established from the DNA sequence. Altogether about 300,000 clones are present, about 85% being singletons, with the ten largest covering about 2.5%.

The sequenced material came from peripheral blood. This chain connects TRBV6-5 to TRBJ2-7, with D possibly matching TRBD1 (5 bases). The sequence was obtained from a man between 18 and 35 years old with active or convalescent COVID-19. This chain's CDR3 is CASRIGAGPGEQYF. The CDR3 DNA is TGTGCCAGTCGCATAGGGGCAGGGCCGGGCGAGCAGTACTTC.